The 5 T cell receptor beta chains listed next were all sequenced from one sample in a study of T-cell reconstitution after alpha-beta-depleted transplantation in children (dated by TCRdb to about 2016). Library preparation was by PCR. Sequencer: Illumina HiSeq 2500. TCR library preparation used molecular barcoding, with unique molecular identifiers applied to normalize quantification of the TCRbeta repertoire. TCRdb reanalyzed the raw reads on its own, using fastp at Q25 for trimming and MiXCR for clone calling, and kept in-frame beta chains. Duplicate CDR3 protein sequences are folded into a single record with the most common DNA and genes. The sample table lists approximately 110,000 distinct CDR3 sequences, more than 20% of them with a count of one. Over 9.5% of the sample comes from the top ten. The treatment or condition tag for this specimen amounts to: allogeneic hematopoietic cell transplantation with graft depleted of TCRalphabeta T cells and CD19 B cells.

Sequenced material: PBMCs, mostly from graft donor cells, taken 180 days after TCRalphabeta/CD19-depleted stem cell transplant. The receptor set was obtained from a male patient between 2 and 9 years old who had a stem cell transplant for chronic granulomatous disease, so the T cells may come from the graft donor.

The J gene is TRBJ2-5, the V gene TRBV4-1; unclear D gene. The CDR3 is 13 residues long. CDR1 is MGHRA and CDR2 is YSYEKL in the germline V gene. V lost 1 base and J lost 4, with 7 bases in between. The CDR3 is CASSQVLGETQYF. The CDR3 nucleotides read TGCGCCAGCAGCCAAGTGTTGGGAGAGACCCAGTACTTC.

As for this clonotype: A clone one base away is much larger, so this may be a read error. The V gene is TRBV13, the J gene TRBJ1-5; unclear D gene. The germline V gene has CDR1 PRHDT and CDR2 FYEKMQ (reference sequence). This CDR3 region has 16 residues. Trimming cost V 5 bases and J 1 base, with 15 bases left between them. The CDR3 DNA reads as TGTGCCAGCAGCCCCGCGGGCCCCTTCAGCAATCAGCCCCAGCATTTT. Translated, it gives CASSPAGPFSNQPQHF. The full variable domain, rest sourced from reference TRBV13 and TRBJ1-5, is AAGVIQSPRHLIKEKRETATLKCYPIPRHDTVYWYQQGPGQDPQFLISFYEKMQSDKGSIPDRFSAQQFSDYHSELNMSSLELGDSALYFCASSPAGPFSNQPQHFGDGTRLSIL.

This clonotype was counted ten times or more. The CDR3 sequence is CASSVGVARYNEQFF. CDR3 DNA sequence: TGTGCCAGCAGTGTAGGAGTAGCGAGATACAATGAGCAGTTCTTC. The rearrangement links TRBV2 to TRBJ2-1; a possible D gene is TRBD2 (5 bases). Looked up from germline, CDR1 is SNHLY and CDR2 is FYNNEI. Trimming took 4 bases from V and 4 from J, leaving 14 bases between them. This CDR3 has 15 amino acids.

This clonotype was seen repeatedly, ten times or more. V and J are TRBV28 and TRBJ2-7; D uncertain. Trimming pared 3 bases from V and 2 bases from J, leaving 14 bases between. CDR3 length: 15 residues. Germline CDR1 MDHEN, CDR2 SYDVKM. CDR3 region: CASSFSSNSPYEQYF. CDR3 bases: TGTGCCAGCAGTTTTTCTTCTAACAGCCCCTACGAGCAGTACTTC.

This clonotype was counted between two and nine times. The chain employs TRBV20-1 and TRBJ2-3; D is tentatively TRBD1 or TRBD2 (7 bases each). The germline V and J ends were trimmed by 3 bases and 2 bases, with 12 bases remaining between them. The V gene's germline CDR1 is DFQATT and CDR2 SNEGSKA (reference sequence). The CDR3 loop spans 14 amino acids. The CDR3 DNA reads TGCAGTGCTAGTCAGGGGGGGGACACAGATACGCAGTATTTT. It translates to CSASQGGDTDTQYF.